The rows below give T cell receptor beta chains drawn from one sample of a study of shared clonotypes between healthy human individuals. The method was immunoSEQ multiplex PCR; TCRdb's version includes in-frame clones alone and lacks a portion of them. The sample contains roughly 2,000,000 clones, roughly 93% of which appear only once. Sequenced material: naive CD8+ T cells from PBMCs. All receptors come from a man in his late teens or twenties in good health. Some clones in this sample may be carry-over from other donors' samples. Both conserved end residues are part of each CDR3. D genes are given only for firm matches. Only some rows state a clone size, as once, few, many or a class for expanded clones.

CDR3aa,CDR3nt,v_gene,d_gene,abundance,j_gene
CASSWGLAGAGTDTQYF,TGTGCCAGCAGCTGGGGACTAGCGGGAGCTGGCACAGATACGCAGTATTTT,TRBV7-9,TRBD2,.,TRBJ2-3
CAGTDYRDTQYF,TGTGCCGGGACGGACTACCGAGATACGCAGTATTTT,TRBV7-9,.,.,TRBJ2-3
CASSRGTTSTDTQYF,TGTGCCAGTAGTCGTGGGACAACTAGCACAGATACGCAGTATTTT,TRBV19,.,.,TRBJ2-3
CSVGWGTVDGYTF,TGCAGCGTTGGGTGGGGGACGGTCGATGGCTACACCTTC,TRBV29-1,.,.,TRBJ1-2
CASGLAGTYEQYF,TGTGCCAGCGGACTAGCGGGTACCTACGAGCAGTACTTC,TRBV27,TRBD2,.,TRBJ2-7
CASSQDPNHGEGLWEQYF,TGTGCCAGCAGCCAAGACCCTAATCACGGGGAGGGCCTATGGGAGCAGTACTTC,TRBV4-2,TRBD2,.,TRBJ2-7
CASSQDRGVQPQHF,TGTGCCAGCAGCCAGGACAGGGGGGTTCAGCCCCAGCATTTT,TRBV4-2,TRBD1,.,TRBJ1-5
CASSAPGLRTDTQYF,TGTGCCAGCAGCGCACCGGGACTGCGCACAGATACGCAGTATTTT,TRBV9,.,once,TRBJ2-3
CASSSNRVGDNYNEQFF,TGTGCCAGCAGCTCCAATAGGGTCGGAGACAACTACAATGAGCAGTTCTTC,TRBV7-9,.,.,TRBJ2-1
CASSWGRAVTDTQYF,TGTGCCAGCAGTTGGGGGAGGGCGGTCACAGATACGCAGTATTTT,TRBV27,TRBD2,.,TRBJ2-3
CASSPLHGSDREQFF,TGCGCCAGCAGCCCCCTCCACGGGAGTGACCGCGAGCAGTTCTTC,TRBV4-1,.,.,TRBJ2-1
CASSLTGNAYGYTF,TGTGCCAGCAGCTTGACCGGGAACGCATATGGCTACACCTTC,TRBV5-4,.,.,TRBJ1-2
CASSHNGYTF,TGTGCCAGCAGTCACAATGGCTACACCTTC,TRBV6-5,.,.,TRBJ1-2
CATNSQGQPQHF,TGTGCCACCAATTCTCAAGGTCAGCCCCAGCATTTT,TRBV15,.,.,TRBJ1-5
CASSLGGGTSGYNEQFF,TGTGCCAGCAGCTTGGGAGGTGGGACTAGCGGGTACAATGAGCAGTTCTTC,TRBV7-9,TRBD2,.,TRBJ2-1
CASSQDGEQFF,TGCGCCAGCAGCCAAGATGGTGAGCAGTTCTTC,TRBV4-1,.,.,TRBJ2-1
CATSRVLTDTEAFF,TGTGCCACCAGCAGAGTTTTGACGGACACTGAAGCTTTCTTT,TRBV15,.,.,TRBJ1-1
CASSLTTAGELFF,TGTGCCAGCAGCTTAACCACGGCCGGGGAGCTGTTTTTT,TRBV7-9,.,few,TRBJ2-2
CASSYTRETGRSYTF,TGCGCCAGCAGCTATACCAGGGAGACGGGCCGGAGCTACACCTTC,TRBV4-1,.,.,TRBJ1-2
CASSFGDTYRGGYTF,TGTGCCAGCAGCTTCGGGGACACCTATCGTGGAGGCTACACCTTC,TRBV7-2,.,.,TRBJ1-2
CASSLSTSGRGEQFF,TGTGCCAGCAGTTTAAGTACTAGCGGGAGGGGTGAGCAGTTCTTC,TRBV27,TRBD2,.,TRBJ2-1
CSERTGADTQYF,TGCAGCGAGCGGACAGGGGCAGATACGCAGTATTTT,TRBV29-1,TRBD1,.,TRBJ2-3
CASSSLWGSGTDTQYF,TGTGCCAGCAGCTCCCTGTGGGGGAGTGGTACAGATACGCAGTATTTT,TRBV28,.,.,TRBJ2-3
CASSLEGGQATYEQYF,TGTGCCAGCAGCTTAGAAGGGGGACAGGCTACCTACGAGCAGTACTTC,TRBV7-6,TRBD1,.,TRBJ2-7
CASSEDRESGLNEKLFF,TGTGCCAGCAGTGAGGACAGGGAATCAGGGCTCAATGAAAAACTGTTTTTT,TRBV2,TRBD1,.,TRBJ1-4
CASSPREGSSYNEQFF,TGTGCCAGCAGCCCGAGGGAGGGGAGCTCCTACAATGAGCAGTTCTTC,TRBV7-9,TRBD2,few,TRBJ2-1
CASSLALGLLAGTDTQYF,TGTGCCAGCAGCTTGGCTCTCGGACTCCTCGCCGGCACAGATACGCAGTATTTT,TRBV11-2,.,.,TRBJ2-3
CASSLLSPTGVDSEQFF,TGTGCCAGCAGTTTATTATCCCCGACAGGGGTGGACTCTGAGCAGTTCTTC,TRBV27,TRBD1,.,TRBJ2-1
CSVVGGLAGASDEQYF,TGCAGCGTTGTGGGGGGACTAGCGGGAGCTTCCGACGAGCAGTACTTC,TRBV29-1,TRBD2,.,TRBJ2-7
CALRGLTGGNYGYTF,TGTGCCCTCCGGGGGTTGACAGGGGGAAACTATGGCTACACCTTC,TRBV2,TRBD1,.,TRBJ1-2
CASSYVLAGGYEQFF,TGTGCCAGCAGTTACGTCCTAGCGGGAGGGTATGAGCAGTTCTTC,TRBV6-5,TRBD2,once,TRBJ2-1
CASSLSRTVSSYEQYF,TGTGCCAGCAGCTTAAGTCGAACAGTGAGCTCCTACGAGCAGTACTTC,TRBV7-6,.,.,TRBJ2-7
CASSPGANTEAFF,TGTGCCAGCAGCCCTGGGGCCAACACTGAAGCTTTCTTT,TRBV5-4,.,once,TRBJ1-1
CASSRTDGSSISYEQYF,TGTGCCAGCAGCAGAACAGACGGTTCCTCAATCTCCTACGAGCAGTACTTC,TRBV7-9,.,.,TRBJ2-7
CASNGQGRGPSSYEQYF,TGTGCCAGCAATGGACAGGGTAGGGGACCGAGCTCCTACGAGCAGTACTTC,TRBV6-4,TRBD1,.,TRBJ2-7
CASSLEILLGQGPYEQYF,TGCGCCAGCAGCTTGGAGATACTGTTGGGACAGGGGCCATACGAGCAGTACTTC,TRBV5-1,TRBD1,.,TRBJ2-7
CASSVVGTGVQETQYF,TGTGCCAGCAGCGTAGTCGGGACAGGGGTACAAGAGACCCAGTACTTC,TRBV9,TRBD1,.,TRBJ2-5
CASCEGGLSYEQYF,TGCGCCAGCTGCGAGGGGGGATTATCCTACGAGCAGTACTTC,TRBV5-1,.,once,TRBJ2-7
CASSWGLGPRGDTQYF,TGTGCCAGCAGCTGGGGACTAGGCCCCCGTGGAGATACGCAGTATTTT,TRBV7-3,TRBD2,.,TRBJ2-3
CASRGLAGGPNPLNEQFF,TGTGCCAGTCGCGGACTAGCGGGAGGGCCGAATCCCCTTAATGAGCAGTTCTTC,TRBV19,TRBD2,.,TRBJ2-1
CAWSNDGEEVYGYTF,TGTGCCTGGAGTAATGACGGCGAAGAAGTCTATGGCTACACCTTC,TRBV30,.,.,TRBJ1-2
CASSQEGQPFTDTQYF,TGCGCCAGCAGCCAAGAGGGACAGCCCTTCACAGATACGCAGTATTTT,TRBV4-1,TRBD1,.,TRBJ2-3
CAISEFKVNSPLSGANVLTF,TGTGCCATCAGTGAGTTTAAGGTTAACAGTCCCCTCTCTGGGGCCAACGTCCTGACTTTC,TRBV10-3,.,once,TRBJ2-6
CASSRRDRVGYTF,TGTGCCAGCAGTCGCCGGGACAGGGTTGGCTACACCTTC,TRBV28,TRBD1,.,TRBJ1-2
CASRKKDIKSGNTIYF,TGTGCCAGCAGAAAAAAGGACATAAAGTCTGGAAACACCATATATTTT,TRBV7-9,.,.,TRBJ1-3
CASSGGERGWTEAFF,TGTGCCAGCAGCGGAGGGGAGAGGGGGTGGACTGAAGCTTTCTTT,TRBV9,.,few,TRBJ1-1
CASWAGEQFF,TGTGCCAGCTGGGCAGGAGAGCAGTTCTTC,TRBV28,.,.,TRBJ2-1
CASSQQDYQETQYF,TGTGCCAGCAGCCAACAGGACTACCAAGAGACCCAGTACTTC,TRBV7-9,.,.,TRBJ2-5
CASSSPAANEQFF,TGCGCCAGCAGCTCCCCGGCAGCGAATGAGCAGTTCTTC,TRBV5-1,.,.,TRBJ2-1
CASSPLSSSVGQFF,TGTGCCAGCAGTCCCTTATCGTCGTCGGTGGGGCAGTTCTTC,TRBV27,.,once,TRBJ2-1
CASRPTDYSNQPQHF,TGTGCCAGCAGGCCGACAGACTATAGCAATCAGCCCCAGCATTTT,TRBV27,.,.,TRBJ1-5
CAGRPGPPNSYEQYF,TGTGCCGGAAGACCGGGACCTCCGAACTCCTACGAGCAGTACTTC,TRBV19,.,.,TRBJ2-7
CASRGQAYENTEAFF,TGTGCCAGCAGGGGACAGGCTTATGAGAACACTGAAGCTTTCTTT,TRBV21-1,.,.,TRBJ1-1
CASSMGLAAESEQFF,TGTGCCAGTAGTATGGGACTAGCGGCCGAATCTGAGCAGTTCTTC,TRBV19,TRBD2,.,TRBJ2-1
CASRPVYSNQPQHF,TGTGCCAGCCGACCAGTATATAGCAATCAGCCCCAGCATTTT,TRBV28,.,.,TRBJ1-5
CASSSRQGISPNQPQHF,TGTGCCAGCAGTTCACGACAGGGAATTTCTCCGAATCAGCCCCAGCATTTT,TRBV28,TRBD1,once,TRBJ1-5
CASSSGTENEKLFF,TGTGCCAGCAGCTCCGGGACAGAGAATGAAAAACTGTTTTTT,TRBV7-8,TRBD1,.,TRBJ1-4